This T cell receptor (beta chain) was identified in a study of shared clonotypes between healthy human individuals. Overall study context: Three plates each covered CD4 naive and memory; CD8 naive two, CD8 memory one.

Naive-designated CD8 cells lacked CD45RO, were positively enriched for CCR7, and omitted terminally differentiated effector memory CD45RA+ cells. Germline V lookup: CDR1 MGHDK, CDR2 SYGVNS. The CDR3 consists of 15 residues. Trimming took 7 bases from V and 4 from J; bases not matched to a gene: 12. Produced via immunoSEQ multiplex PCR; TCRdb's table is partial and in-frame only. The table includes about 550,000 clones, just under 97% detected once. This clonotype was sampled from a woman under 40 in good health. V gene TRBV25-1 combines with J gene TRBJ2-7; 8 bases align to TRBD1. Sequencing was carried out using naive CD8+ T cells sorted from blood. As DNA, the CDR3 is TGTGCCAGCACGGGGCCCGGACAGGGATTATACGAGCAGTACTTC. As protein: CASTGPGQGLYEQYF.